This T cell receptor (beta chain) was captured in a study of shared clonotypes between healthy human individuals. About the research overall: Donors consisted of a couple of women and a few men between 18 and 49.

Replicate PCRs from sorted subsets contained around 200 ng DNA, which is roughly 30,000 T cell genomes. TCRdb keeps only in-frame clones here, not all; method: immunoSEQ multiplex PCR. The sample has roughly 2.1 million clones, under 95% seen once. The length of the CDR3 is 15 residues. Trimming shortened V by 5 bases and J by 5 bases, and 19 bases separated the two germline ends. Germline assignment: CDR1 LNHDA and CDR2 SQIVND (reference sequence). The naive CD8 population came from CD45RO-negative cells selected for CCR7, without terminally differentiated effector memory CD45RA+ cells. Study-wide results and caveats: Sorted-subset sequencing, rarefaction showed, was incomplete despite large depth. Naive subsets generally had larger estimated richness than memory subsets.

In the case of this clone: Antigen: not known.

The receptor's source is a man aged 18-30 years in good health. Some clones in this sample may be carry-over from other donors' samples. Sample: naive CD8+ T cells from PBMCs. The V and J genes are TRBV19 and TRBJ2-7, with D tentatively TRBD1 (5 bases). The CDR3 nucleotides read TGTGCCAGTAGTCCCCAATACAGGTTAACCGACGAGCAGTACTTC. The encoded protein is CASSPQYRLTDEQYF.